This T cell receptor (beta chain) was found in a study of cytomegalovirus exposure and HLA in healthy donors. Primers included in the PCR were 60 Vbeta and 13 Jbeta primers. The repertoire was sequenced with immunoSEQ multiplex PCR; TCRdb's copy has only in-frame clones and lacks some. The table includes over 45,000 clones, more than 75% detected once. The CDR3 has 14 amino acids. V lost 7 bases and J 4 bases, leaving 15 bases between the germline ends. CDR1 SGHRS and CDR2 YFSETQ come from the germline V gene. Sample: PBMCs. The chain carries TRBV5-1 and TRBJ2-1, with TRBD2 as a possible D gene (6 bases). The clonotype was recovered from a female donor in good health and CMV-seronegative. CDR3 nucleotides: TGCGCCAGCTCCCTGGCGGGGCCTTACAATGAGCAGTTCTTC. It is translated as CASSLAGPYNEQFF.